The source of this T cell receptor (beta chain) is a study of cytomegalovirus exposure and HLA in healthy donors. Study findings and constraints: When analyzed later, a missense DCLRE1C variant was found to be linked to TCR beta V- and J-gene trimming. Differences between HLA loci emerged in a later analysis of TCR association rates, with DRB1 most and HLA-C fewest.

J lost 3 bases, V lost 4 bases, and 4 bases had no gene match. In germline, CDR1 is MNHEY, CDR2 SMNVEV (reference sequence). This CDR3 region has 15 residues. The PCR contained 60 Vbeta and 13 Jbeta primers. TCRdb's copy holds only in-frame clones and misses some; the assay was immunoSEQ multiplex PCR. The table lists about 140,000 clones, roughly three quarters of them singletons. Note on this clone: Its antigen is unidentified.

J is TRBJ2-7 and V is TRBV27; 12 positions agree with TRBD2. Sequencing was done on a sample of PBMCs. This TCR came from a man aged 60-69 years in good health and CMV-seronegative. Here the CDR3 DNA reads TGTGCCAGCAGTTCGACTAGCGGGGGCCTCTACGAGCAGTACTTC. Protein sequence: CASSSTSGGLYEQYF.